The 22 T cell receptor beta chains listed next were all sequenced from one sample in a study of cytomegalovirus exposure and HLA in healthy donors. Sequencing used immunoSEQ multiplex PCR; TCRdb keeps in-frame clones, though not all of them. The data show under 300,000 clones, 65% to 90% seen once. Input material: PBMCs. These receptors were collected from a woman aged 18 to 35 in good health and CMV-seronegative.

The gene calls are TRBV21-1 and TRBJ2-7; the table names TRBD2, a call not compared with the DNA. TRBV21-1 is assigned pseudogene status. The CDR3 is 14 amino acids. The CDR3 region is CASSKEGGCYEQYF. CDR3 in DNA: TGTGCCAGCAGCAAAGAAGGAGGCTGCTACGAGCAGTACTTC.

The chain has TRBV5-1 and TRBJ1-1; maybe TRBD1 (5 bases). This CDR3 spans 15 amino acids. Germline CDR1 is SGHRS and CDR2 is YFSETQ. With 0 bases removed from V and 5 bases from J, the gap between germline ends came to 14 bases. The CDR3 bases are TGCGCCAGCAGCTTGGATCCCTGGGGCGCGACTGAAGCTTTCTTT. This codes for CASSLDPWGATEAFF.

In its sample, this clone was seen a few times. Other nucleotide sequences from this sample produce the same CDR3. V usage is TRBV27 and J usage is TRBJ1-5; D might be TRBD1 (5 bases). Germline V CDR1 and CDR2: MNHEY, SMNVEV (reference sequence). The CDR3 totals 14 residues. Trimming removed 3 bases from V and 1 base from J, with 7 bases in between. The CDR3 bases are TGTGCCAGCAGTTTGGGGGGAAGCAATCAGCCCCAGCATTTT. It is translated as CASSLGGSNQPQHF.

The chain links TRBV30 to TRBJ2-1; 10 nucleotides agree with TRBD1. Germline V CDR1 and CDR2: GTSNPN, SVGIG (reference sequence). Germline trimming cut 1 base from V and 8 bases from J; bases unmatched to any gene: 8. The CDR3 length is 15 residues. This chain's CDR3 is CAWSALGQGSYEQFF. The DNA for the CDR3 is TGTGCCTGGAGTGCCCTGGGACAGGGGAGCTATGAGCAGTTCTTC.

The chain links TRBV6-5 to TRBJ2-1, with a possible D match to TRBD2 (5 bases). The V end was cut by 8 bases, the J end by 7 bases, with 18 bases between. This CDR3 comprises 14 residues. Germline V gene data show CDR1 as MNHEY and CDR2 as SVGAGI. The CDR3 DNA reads TGTGCCAGCCGAACTCAAAATTCGGGGAATGAGCAGTTCTTC. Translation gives CASRTQNSGNEQFF.

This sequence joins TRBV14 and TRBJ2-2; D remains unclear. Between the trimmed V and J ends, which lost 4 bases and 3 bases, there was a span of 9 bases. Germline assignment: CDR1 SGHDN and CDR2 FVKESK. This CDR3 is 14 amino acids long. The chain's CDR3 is CASSRPSYTGELFF. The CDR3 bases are TGTGCCAGCAGCCGGCCCTCATACACCGGGGAGCTGTTTTTT.

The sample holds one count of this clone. CDR3 region: CASSPDSRGLYEQYF. CDR3 bases: TGTGCCAGCTCACCTGATTCCAGGGGGCTCTACGAGCAGTACTTC. The rearrangement links TRBV18 to TRBJ2-7, with 8 bases fitting TRBD1. Germline CDR1 KGHSH, CDR2 LQKENI. J gave up 3 bases and V 3 bases, and 7 bases lay outside the gene matches. The CDR3 has 15 amino acids. Based on the CDR3 plus reference TRBV18 and TRBJ2-7, the full variable domain is NAGVMQNPRHLVRRRGQEARLRCSPMKGHSHVYWYRQLPEEGLKFMVYLQKENIIDESGMPKERFSAEFPKEGPSILRIQQVVRGDSAAYFCASSPDSRGLYEQYFGPGTRLTVT.

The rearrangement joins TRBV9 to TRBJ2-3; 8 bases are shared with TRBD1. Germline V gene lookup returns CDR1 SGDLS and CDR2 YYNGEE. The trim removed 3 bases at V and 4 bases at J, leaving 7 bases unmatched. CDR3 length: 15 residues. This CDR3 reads CASSAEGQGPDTQYF. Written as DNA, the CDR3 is TGTGCCAGCAGCGCTGAAGGACAGGGCCCAGATACGCAGTATTTT.

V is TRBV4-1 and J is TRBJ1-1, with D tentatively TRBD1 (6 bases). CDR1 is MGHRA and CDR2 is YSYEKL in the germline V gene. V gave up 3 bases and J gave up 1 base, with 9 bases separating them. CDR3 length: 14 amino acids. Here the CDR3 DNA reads TGCGCCAGCAGCCAGCTACAGGGGAACACTGAAGCTTTCTTT. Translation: CASSQLQGNTEAFF.

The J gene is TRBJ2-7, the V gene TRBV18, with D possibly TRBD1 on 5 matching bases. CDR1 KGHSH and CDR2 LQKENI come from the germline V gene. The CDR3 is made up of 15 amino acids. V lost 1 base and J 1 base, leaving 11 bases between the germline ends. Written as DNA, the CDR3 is TGTGCCAGCTCACCACGTAGCCAGGGATCCTACGAGCAGTACTTC. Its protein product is CASSPRSQGSYEQYF.

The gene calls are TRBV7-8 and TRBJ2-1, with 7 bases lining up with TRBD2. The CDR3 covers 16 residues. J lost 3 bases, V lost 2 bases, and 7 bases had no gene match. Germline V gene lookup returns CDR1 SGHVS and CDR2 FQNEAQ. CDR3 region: CASSLLRGIFYNEQFF. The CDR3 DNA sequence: TGTGCCAGCAGCTTATTGCGGGGGATATTCTACAATGAGCAGTTCTTC.

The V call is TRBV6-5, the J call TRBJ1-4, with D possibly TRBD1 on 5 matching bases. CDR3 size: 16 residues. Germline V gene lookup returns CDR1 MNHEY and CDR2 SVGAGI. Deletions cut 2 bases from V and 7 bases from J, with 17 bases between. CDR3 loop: CASSYTSTGPIEKLFF. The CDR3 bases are TGTGCCAGCAGTTACACCTCCACAGGCCCTATTGAAAAACTGTTTTTT.

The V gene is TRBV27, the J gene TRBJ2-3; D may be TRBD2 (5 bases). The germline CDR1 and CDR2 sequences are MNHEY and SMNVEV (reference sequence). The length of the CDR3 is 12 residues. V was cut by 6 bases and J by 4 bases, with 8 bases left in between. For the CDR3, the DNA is TGTGCCAGCAGCGAGGGCGCAGATACGCAGTATTTT. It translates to CASSEGADTQYF.

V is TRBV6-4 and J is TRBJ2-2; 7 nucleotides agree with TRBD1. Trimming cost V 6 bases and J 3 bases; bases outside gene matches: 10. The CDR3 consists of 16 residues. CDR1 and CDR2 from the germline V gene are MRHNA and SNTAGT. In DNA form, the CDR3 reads TGTGCCAGCAGCGAGATTGACAGGGCGGACACCGGGGAGCTGTTTTTT. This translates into CASSEIDRADTGELFF.

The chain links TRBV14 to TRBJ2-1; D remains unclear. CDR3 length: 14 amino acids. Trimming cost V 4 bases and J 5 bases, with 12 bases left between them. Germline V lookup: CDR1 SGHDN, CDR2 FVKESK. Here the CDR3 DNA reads TGTGCCAGCAGCCTCCTGAGAGTAGACAATGAGCAGTTCTTC. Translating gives CASSLLRVDNEQFF.

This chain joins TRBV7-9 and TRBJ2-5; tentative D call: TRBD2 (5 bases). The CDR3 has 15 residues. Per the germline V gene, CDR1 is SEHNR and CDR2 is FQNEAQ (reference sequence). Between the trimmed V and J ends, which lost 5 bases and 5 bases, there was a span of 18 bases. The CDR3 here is CASSVIDSGLETQYF. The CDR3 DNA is TGTGCCAGCAGCGTCATCGATTCGGGATTGGAGACCCAGTACTTC.

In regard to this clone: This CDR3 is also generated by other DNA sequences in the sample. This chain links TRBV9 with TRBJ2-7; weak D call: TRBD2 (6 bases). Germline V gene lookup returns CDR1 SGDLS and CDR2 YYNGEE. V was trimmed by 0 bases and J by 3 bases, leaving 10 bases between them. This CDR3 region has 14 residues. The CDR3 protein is CASSVGAGSYEQYF. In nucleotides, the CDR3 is TGTGCCAGCAGCGTAGGGGCGGGAAGCTACGAGCAGTACTTC.

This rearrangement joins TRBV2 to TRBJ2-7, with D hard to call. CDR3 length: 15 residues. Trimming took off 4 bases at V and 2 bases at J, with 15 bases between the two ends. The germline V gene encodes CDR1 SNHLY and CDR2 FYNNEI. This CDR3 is CASSVRAPTTYEQYF. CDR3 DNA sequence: TGTGCCAGCAGTGTACGAGCCCCCACTACCTACGAGCAGTACTTC.

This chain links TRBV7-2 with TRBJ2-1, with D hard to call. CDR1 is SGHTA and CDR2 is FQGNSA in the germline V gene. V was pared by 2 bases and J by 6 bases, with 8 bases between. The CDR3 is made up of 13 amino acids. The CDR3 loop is CASSLQHSNEQFF. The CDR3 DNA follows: TGTGCCAGCAGCTTACAACATTCCAATGAGCAGTTCTTC.

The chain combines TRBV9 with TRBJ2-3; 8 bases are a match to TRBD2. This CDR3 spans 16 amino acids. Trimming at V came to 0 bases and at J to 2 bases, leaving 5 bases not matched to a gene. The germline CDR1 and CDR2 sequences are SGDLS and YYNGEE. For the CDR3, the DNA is TGTGCCAGCAGCGTAGAAAGGACTAGCTACACAGATACGCAGTATTTT. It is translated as CASSVERTSYTDTQYF.

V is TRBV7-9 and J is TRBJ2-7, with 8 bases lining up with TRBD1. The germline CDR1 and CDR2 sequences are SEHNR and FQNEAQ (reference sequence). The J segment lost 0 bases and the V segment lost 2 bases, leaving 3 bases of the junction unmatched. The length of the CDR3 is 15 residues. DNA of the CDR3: TGTGCCAGCAGCTTATGGGGGACAGGCTCCTACGAGCAGTACTTC. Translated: CASSLWGTGSYEQYF.

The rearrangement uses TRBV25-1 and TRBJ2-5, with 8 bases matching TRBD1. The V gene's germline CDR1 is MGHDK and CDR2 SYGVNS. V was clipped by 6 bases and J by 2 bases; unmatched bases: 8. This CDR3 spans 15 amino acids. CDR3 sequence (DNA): TGTGCCAGCAGCGACAGGGGTAGATCACAAGAGACCCAGTACTTC. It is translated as CASSDRGRSQETQYF.